This T cell receptor beta chain appears in the sequencing data of a study of T cell responses to AZD1222 COVID-19 vaccine. The data were produced by immunoSEQ multiplex PCR, yet TCRdb's version contains in-frame clones alone and is incomplete. This repertoire shows more than 110,000 clones, 90% to 95% found once; its top ten account for under 4%. The receptor was isolated from an adult in good health. Sequencing used peripheral blood, obtained on day 0 of AZD1222 vaccination.

The CDR3, as DNA: TGTGCCTGGAGTTACCCAAATTATAGCAATCAGCCCCAGCATTTT. Amino acid sequence: CAWSYPNYSNQPQHF. The chain joins TRBV30 to TRBJ1-5; D is unresolved. The V gene lost 2 bases and the J gene lost 0 bases, with 11 bases spanning the gap. Germline-derived CDR1 and CDR2 are GTSNPN and SVGIG (reference sequence). This CDR3 contains 15 residues.